This is a list of T cell receptor beta chains from one sample in a study of T cell responses to AZD1222 COVID-19 vaccine. Generated by immunoSEQ multiplex PCR, the TCRdb table keeps only in-frame clones and is missing some. The sample includes some 130,000 clones, roughly 91% of them seen just once. The sequencing here drew on peripheral blood, taken on day 0 of AZD1222 vaccination. These receptors originate from an adult in good health. Both conserved end residues are part of each CDR3. The D gene is left open where the match is weak. Clone sizes are given selectively: once, few, many, or a class where the clone is expanded.

cdr3_length j_call clone_size d_call v_call cdr3_nt cdr3_aa
14 TRBJ2-2 few NA TRBV25-1 TGTGCCAGCAGTGAAGGACGGGACACCGGGGAGCTGTTTTTT CASSEGRDTGELFF
13 TRBJ1-2 NA NA TRBV28 TGTGCCAGCAGTCCGACAAGCCGTTATGGCTACACCTTC CASSPTSRYGYTF
15 TRBJ2-1 NA TRBD2 TRBV7-9 TGTGCCAGCAGCTTAGATAGCGGGGGGCTTCGAACGCAGTTCTTC CASSLDSGGLRTQFF
15 TRBJ1-6 NA NA TRBV14 TGTGCCAGCAGCCCCTTGGGAGGGGCTCAGTCACCCCTCCACTTT CASSPLGGAQSPLHF
13 TRBJ1-2 NA TRBD1 TRBV11-1 TGTGCCAGCAGCTTGGCACAGGGGGGCGGCTACACCTTC CASSLAQGGGYTF
16 TRBJ1-2 NA NA TRBV3-1/TRBV3-2 TGTGCCAGCAGCCAAGATGGTTCAGGAGGGAACTATGGCTACACCTTC CASSQDGSGGNYGYTF
13 TRBJ1-1 NA NA TRBV9 TGTGCCAGCAGCGTAGGGGGGGGCCCTGAAGCTTTCTTT CASSVGGGPEAFF
11 TRBJ1-1 NA NA TRBV9 TGTGCCAGCGGAACAGGGTCTGAAGCTTTCTTT CASGTGSEAFF
18 TRBJ2-5 once NA TRBV2 TGTGCCAGCTCCCGTGGCGGGGGCATCCAGAAGTACCAAGAGACCCAGTACTTC CASSRGGGIQKYQETQYF
14 TRBJ1-1 once NA TRBV15 TGTGCCACCAGCGCTGGACGGGGAAACACTGAAGCTTTCTTT CATSAGRGNTEAFF
16 TRBJ1-2 NA NA TRBV7-9 TGTGCCAGCAGTTTATCCGTCGACAGTAGGTCCTATGGCTACACCTTC CASSLSVDSRSYGYTF
13 TRBJ1-2 NA TRBD1 TRBV7-6 TGTGCCAGCAGCTCTACAGGGGCGGATGGCTACACCTTC CASSSTGADGYTF
16 TRBJ2-3 NA TRBD2 TRBV9 TGTGCCAGCAGCGTCACTAGCGGGGTCAGCACAGATACGCAGTATTTT CASSVTSGVSTDTQYF
14 TRBJ1-2 NA TRBD1 TRBV18 TGTGCCAGCTCACCAGGACAGGGACTTTATGGCTACACCTTC CASSPGQGLYGYTF
15 TRBJ1-2 NA NA TRBV6-5 TGTGCCAGCAGTTACTCGGGTTCTGAGTTCTATGGCTACACCTTC CASSYSGSEFYGYTF
12 TRBJ2-3 NA NA TRBV5-1 TGCGCCAGCAGCCCCGCGGGAGATACGCAGTATTTT CASSPAGDTQYF
14 TRBJ2-7 NA TRBD1 TRBV14 TGTGCCAGCAGCCAAACAGGGGTCTCCTACGAGCAGTACTTC CASSQTGVSYEQYF
14 TRBJ2-4 NA NA TRBV6-5 TGTGCCAGCACAGCCACCGGGACACAAAACATTCAGTACTTC CASTATGTQNIQYF
13 TRBJ2-7 NA TRBD1 TRBV3-1/TRBV3-2 TGTGCCAGCAGTGGACAGGAAGACTACGAGCAGTACTTC CASSGQEDYEQYF
16 TRBJ1-2 NA TRBD1 TRBV10-3 TGTGCCACCGGACAGGGGGCGGCTTCAAGATCCTATGGCTACACCTTC CATGQGAASRSYGYTF
14 TRBJ1-1 NA NA TRBV6-5 TGTGCCAGCAGTTACTCAGGTAGCGGCACTGAAGCTTTCTTT CASSYSGSGTEAFF
15 TRBJ2-5 few NA TRBV7-2 TGTGCCAGCAGCTTAGCGCAGAACAGGCGAGAGACCCAGTACTTC CASSLAQNRRETQYF
15 TRBJ1-5 NA NA TRBV7-8 TGTGCCAGCAGCTTATCCGGCGCAGCCAATCAGCCCCAGCATTTT CASSLSGAANQPQHF
16 TRBJ1-6 NA NA TRBV9 TGTGCCAGCGCGGAGCAGTGGAGCTCCTATAATTCACCCCTCCACTTT CASAEQWSSYNSPLHF
12 TRBJ1-2 NA NA TRBV19 TGTGCCAGTAGTATTGCAGGCTATGGCTACACCTTC CASSIAGYGYTF
15 TRBJ1-5 NA NA TRBV7-8 TGTGCCAGCAGCCGTGACGGTTATAGCAATCAGCCCCAGCATTTT CASSRDGYSNQPQHF
12 TRBJ2-7 NA NA TRBV19 TGTGCCAGTACCCCCGACAGCTACGAGCAGTACTTC CASTPDSYEQYF
14 TRBJ2-3 NA NA TRBV7-9 TGTGCCAGCAGCTTAGGGCAGCCCCAGGATACGCAGTATTTT CASSLGQPQDTQYF
17 TRBJ2-3 NA TRBD1 TRBV9 TGTGCCAGCAGCCCCCACGGGGGGACAGGGAACACAGATACGCAGTATTTT CASSPHGGTGNTDTQYF
13 TRBJ1-4 NA TRBD1 TRBV12-3/TRBV12-4 TGTGCCAGCAGCCCCGGGACAGCCGAAAAACTGTTTTTT CASSPGTAEKLFF
14 TRBJ1-1 NA TRBD1 TRBV3-1/TRBV3-2 TGTGCCAGCAGCGCGACAGGGGGGTTCACTGAAGCTTTCTTT CASSATGGFTEAFF
15 TRBJ2-1 NA TRBD1 TRBV7-2 TGTGCCAGCAGCCCCACCCGCCAGGGGGCAAACACCCAGTTCTTC CASSPTRQGANTQFF
12 TRBJ2-3 once NA TRBV10-3 TGTGCCATCAGCCCCGGGGGAGATACGCAGTATTTT CAISPGGDTQYF
13 TRBJ2-7 NA NA TRBV19 TGTGCCAGTAGGGGGGGAGCCGACTACGAGCAGTACTTC CASRGGADYEQYF
16 TRBJ1-2 NA NA TRBV24-1 TGTGCCACCAGTGCATCGGACGGAACGTTATACTATGGCTACACCTTC CATSASDGTLYYGYTF
10 TRBJ1-2 NA NA TRBV29-1 TGCAGCGTTGAACAGTATGGCTACACCTTC CSVEQYGYTF
13 TRBJ1-2 NA NA TRBV30 TGTGCCTGGAGTGTGTCACGCAACTATGGCTACACCTTC CAWSVSRNYGYTF
15 TRBJ1-6 NA NA TRBV4-3 TGCGCCAGCAGCCAAGATAGGGAACGGCTTTCACCCCTCCACTTT CASSQDRERLSPLHF
13 TRBJ1-3 NA NA TRBV30 TGTGCCTGGAGTAACAGTCCTGGAAACACCATATATTTT CAWSNSPGNTIYF
14 TRBJ1-5 NA NA TRBV10-3 TGTGCCACCGAATTGTGGAGCGGCAATCAGCCCCAGCATTTT CATELWSGNQPQHF
13 TRBJ2-5 NA NA TRBV12-3/TRBV12-4 TGTGCCAGCAGTCTAGGGGCTCGCGGGACCCAGTACTTC CASSLGARGTQYF
14 TRBJ2-7 NA TRBD2 TRBV7-2 TGTGCCAGCAGCTTAGGGCGGGGGTCGTACGAGCAGTACTTC CASSLGRGSYEQYF
13 TRBJ1-5 NA NA TRBV18 TGTGCCAGCTCACCAAGCCTGGATCAGCCCCAGCATTTT CASSPSLDQPQHF
13 TRBJ1-1 NA NA TRBV2 TGTGCCAGCATTGCGCGGGGGAACACTGAAGCTTTCTTT CASIARGNTEAFF
15 TRBJ2-2 NA NA TRBV6-5 TGTGCCAGCAGTTACTCCGTGACAGGACCCGGGGAGCTGTTTTTT CASSYSVTGPGELFF
13 TRBJ1-2 few NA TRBV18 TGTGCCAGCTCACCAAGGACGGAATCTGGCTACACCTTC CASSPRTESGYTF
18 TRBJ1-3 NA TRBD1 TRBV7-6 TGTGCCAGCAGCTTAGGGGCACAGGGGGCATACTCTGGAAACACCATATATTTT CASSLGAQGAYSGNTIYF
15 TRBJ2-3 NA NA TRBV27 TGTGCCAGCAGTTTACTGGGGGGCGGAACAGATACGCAGTATTTT CASSLLGGGTDTQYF